This T cell receptor beta chain is drawn from a study of blood T cell repertoires in COVID-19. Background on the study: Some COVID-19 samples were acute and others convalescent; all came from the United States, Italy and Spain.

In Seattle, patients joined the study during active infection and were tracked longitudinally. TCRdb's table, derived via immunoSEQ multiplex PCR, lists solely in-frame clones and lacks some. The data show some 290,000 clones, roughly 88% seen once. Germline assignment: CDR1 SGHTA and CDR2 FQGTGA. Trimming stripped 5 bases from V and 0 bases from J, with 13 bases between. The CDR3 loop spans 15 amino acids. Sample: peripheral blood. This TCR was sampled from a woman aged 25 to 45 with COVID-19, enrolled during active disease. This chain uses TRBV7-3 with TRBJ1-1; D might be TRBD1 (6 bases). For the CDR3, the DNA is TGTGCCAGCAGCCCAAATGCAGGGGTGAACACTGAAGCTTTCTTT. This sequence encodes CASSPNAGVNTEAFF.